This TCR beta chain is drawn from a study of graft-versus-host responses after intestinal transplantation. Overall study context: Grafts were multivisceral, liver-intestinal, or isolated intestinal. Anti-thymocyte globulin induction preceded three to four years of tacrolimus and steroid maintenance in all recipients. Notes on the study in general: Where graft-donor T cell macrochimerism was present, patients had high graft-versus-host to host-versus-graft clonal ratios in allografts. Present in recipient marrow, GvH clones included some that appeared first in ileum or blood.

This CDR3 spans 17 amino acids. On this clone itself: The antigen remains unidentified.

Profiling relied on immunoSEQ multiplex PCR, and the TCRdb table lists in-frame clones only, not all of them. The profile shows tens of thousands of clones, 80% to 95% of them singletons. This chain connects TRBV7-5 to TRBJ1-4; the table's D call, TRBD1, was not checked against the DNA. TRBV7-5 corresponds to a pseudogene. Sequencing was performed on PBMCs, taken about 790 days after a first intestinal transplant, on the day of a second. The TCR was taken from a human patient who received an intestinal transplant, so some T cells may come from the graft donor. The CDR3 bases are TGTGCCAGAAGCAACGTCGCAGGGCGCGCGGCTAATGAAAAACTGTTTTTT. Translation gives CARSNVAGRAANEKLFF.